These 28 T cell receptor beta chains were sequenced from one sample in a study of T cells in tumors after PD-1 blockade. Some clones are missing from TCRdb's copy, which holds only in-frame ones; the method was immunoSEQ multiplex PCR. This table has over 450 clones, 65% to 70% appearing once. The starting material was tumor tissue, obtained after anti-PD-1 treatment. The source of these receptors is a human donor with cutaneous squamous cell carcinoma.

The chain links TRBV9 to TRBJ2-1; D is ambiguous. From germline, CDR1 is SGDLS and CDR2 YYNGEE. The CDR3 totals 12 residues. The V gene lost 4 bases and the J gene lost 3 bases, with 5 bases spanning the gap. In DNA, the CDR3 is TGTGCCAGCAGCCAGAGCTACAATGAGCAGTTCTTC. Protein product: CASSQSYNEQFF. Drawing the rest from reference TRBV9 and TRBJ2-1, the complete variable domain is DSGVTQTPKHLITATGQRVTLRCSPRSGDLSVYWYQQSLDQGLQFLIQYYNGEERAKGNILERFSAQQFPDLHSELNLSSLELGDSALYFCASSQSYNEQFFGPGTRLTVL.

The V gene is TRBV4-2, the J gene TRBJ1-1; D gene unclear. This CDR3 spans 14 amino acids. From germline, CDR1 is LGHNA and CDR2 YNFKEQ. Between the trimmed V and J ends, which lost 2 bases and 0 bases, there was a span of 7 bases. CDR3: CASSQIGVNTEAFF. The CDR3 nucleotides read TGTGCCAGCAGCCAAATCGGAGTGAACACTGAAGCTTTCTTT.

The sample holds a few counts of this clone. V gene TRBV25-1 combines with J gene TRBJ1-2; possibly TRBD1 for D (6 bases). The CDR3 is made up of 15 amino acids. Trimming took 6 bases from V and 5 from J, leaving 19 bases between them. Germline-derived CDR1 and CDR2 are MGHDK and SYGVNS. CDR3 DNA: TGTGCCAGCAGCGACCCCGGGACACTTAGTTATGGCTACACCTTC. Translation: CASSDPGTLSYGYTF.

The V call is TRBV5-5, the J call TRBJ1-5; D may be TRBD1 (5 bases). V was clipped by 0 bases and J by 4 bases, with 11 bases between them. Germline loops: CDR1 SGHKS, CDR2 YYEKEE (reference sequence). This CDR3 contains 15 residues. CDR3 coding DNA: TGTGCCAGCAGCTTGGCCGGGGCCCCGAATCAGCCCCAGCATTTT. Protein sequence: CASSLAGAPNQPQHF. The full variable domain, with the rest looked up from reference TRBV5-5 and TRBJ1-5, is DAGVTQSPTHLIKTRGQQVTLRCSPISGHKSVSWYQQVLGQGPQFIFQYYEKEERGRGNFPDRFSARQFPNYSSELNVNALLLGDSALYLCASSLAGAPNQPQHFGDGTRLSIL.

This chain connects TRBV2 to TRBJ1-6; TRBD1 agrees at 9 bases. The CDR3 is made up of 14 amino acids. Looked up from germline, CDR1 is SNHLY and CDR2 is FYNNEI. The ends lost 8 bases at V and 3 bases at J; junction bases unmatched: 2. Here the CDR3 DNA reads TGTGCCAGCTCGACAGGGGGCTATAATTCACCCCTCCACTTT. Protein product: CASSTGGYNSPLHF. The variable domain in full, with the rest retrieved from reference TRBV2 and TRBJ1-6, is EPEVTQTPSHQVTQMGQEVILRCVPISNHLYFYWYRQILGQKVEFLVSFYNNEISEKSEIFDDQFSVERPDGSNFTLKIRSTKLEDSAMYFCASSTGGYNSPLHFGNGTRLTVT.

The rearrangement joins TRBV3-1 (or the pseudogene TRBV3-2) to TRBJ2-2; the match to TRBD2 covers 7 bases. This CDR3 comprises 15 residues. In germline, CDR1 is LGHDT, CDR2 YNNKEL (reference sequence). V lost 4 bases to trimming and J lost 0 bases; unmatched junction nucleotides: 2. The CDR3 loop reads CASSRGGANTGELFF. The CDR3 nucleotides read TGTGCCAGCAGCCGCGGGGGAGCGAACACCGGGGAGCTGTTTTTT.

This chain connects TRBV4-2 to TRBJ1-1, with TRBD1 matching over 9 bases. The germline gives CDR1 LGHNA, CDR2 YNFKEQ. The CDR3 is made up of 15 amino acids. V dropped 2 bases and J dropped 3; count of bases not matched to a gene: 4. The CDR3 sequence is CASSQPRTGDTEAFF. The CDR3 DNA reads as TGTGCCAGCAGCCAACCAAGGACAGGGGACACTGAAGCTTTCTTT.

This clone is large by share. This sequence joins TRBV4-1 and TRBJ2-1; TRBD2 is a possible D gene (5 bases). The germline gives CDR1 MGHRA, CDR2 YSYEKL. V was shortened by 2 bases and J by 10 bases, with 18 bases between the two germline ends. The CDR3 runs 15 residues. This CDR3 is CASSQPTRRSGEQFF. DNA for the CDR3: TGCGCCAGCAGCCAACCCACCAGGAGGTCCGGGGAGCAGTTCTTC.

This clone was counted between two and nine times. V and J are TRBV6-5 and TRBJ2-1; weak D call: TRBD2 (6 bases). The CDR3 covers 11 residues. The ends were cut back, 5 bases at V and 13 bases at J, with 12 bases in the middle. Germline CDR1 is MNHEY and CDR2 is SVGAGI. CDR3 coding DNA: TGTGCCAGCAGTAGGGAGGTTGGACAGTTCTTC. Its protein is CASSREVGQFF.

The rearrangement uses TRBV4-1 and TRBJ2-3, with D maybe TRBD1 (6 bases). The CDR3 length is 16 residues. V was clipped by 1 base and J by 2 bases, with 13 bases between them. Per the germline V gene, CDR1 is MGHRA and CDR2 is YSYEKL. The CDR3 nucleotides read TGCGCCAGCAGCCAAGTCAGGGACACATTCACAGATACGCAGTATTTT. Protein: CASSQVRDTFTDTQYF.

V is TRBV9 and J is TRBJ2-1; perhaps TRBD2 as D (5 bases). Germline V gives CDR1 SGDLS, CDR2 YYNGEE. Between the trimmed V and J ends, which lost 4 bases and 0 bases, there was a span of 23 bases. The CDR3 covers 19 residues. Here the CDR3 reads CASSPRTREGASSYNEQFF. CDR3 nucleotides: TGTGCCAGCAGCCCGAGGACCAGAGAGGGTGCCAGCTCCTACAATGAGCAGTTCTTC. Filled out from reference TRBV9 and TRBJ2-1, the complete variable domain reads DSGVTQTPKHLITATGQRVTLRCSPRSGDLSVYWYQQSLDQGLQFLIQYYNGEERAKGNILERFSAQQFPDLHSELNLSSLELGDSALYFCASSPRTREGASSYNEQFFGPGTRLTVL.

The J gene is TRBJ1-5, the V gene TRBV5-4; D call uncertain. The germline gives CDR1 SGHNT, CDR2 YYREEE (reference sequence). CDR3 length equals 14 residues. V was shortened by 4 bases and J by 0 bases, with 8 bases between the two germline ends. CDR3 nucleotide sequence: TGTGCCAGCAGCGAGAGAAATAGCAATCAGCCCCAGCATTTT. Encoded protein: CASSERNSNQPQHF.

J is TRBJ2-7 and V is TRBV27; D is uncertain. The CDR3 length is 13 residues. Germline V lookup: CDR1 MNHEY, CDR2 SMNVEV (reference sequence). Between the trimmed V and J ends, which lost 1 base and 2 bases, there was a span of 6 bases. CDR3 bases: TGTGCCAGCAGTTTATTCCCCACCTACGAGCAGTACTTC. Amino acid sequence: CASSLFPTYEQYF.

This clone was counted a few times. The chain links TRBV3-1 (or the pseudogene TRBV3-2) to TRBJ1-5; TRBD1 might be the D (5 bases). The V gene's germline CDR1 is LGHDT and CDR2 YNNKEL (reference sequence). This CDR3 is 15 amino acids long. Trimming stripped 4 bases from V and 4 bases from J, with 14 bases between. CDR3 residues: CASSPTGPLNQPQHF. The CDR3 DNA sequence: TGTGCCAGCAGCCCCACGGGACCGCTAAATCAGCCCCAGCATTTT.

This sequence joins TRBV9 and TRBJ1-2, with TRBD1 matching over 7 bases. The CDR3 contains 13 residues. The J segment lost 11 bases and the V segment lost 4 bases, leaving 11 bases of the junction unmatched. Germline CDR1 and CDR2: SGDLS and YYNGEE. The DNA of the CDR3 is TGTGCCAGCAGCCCCACGACAGGGTTGAGGTACACCTTC. This sequence encodes CASSPTTGLRYTF.

The chain combines TRBV5-5 with TRBJ2-7; 7 bases agree with TRBD1. The CDR3 is 16 residues long. Germline V CDR1 and CDR2: SGHKS, YYEKEE (reference sequence). V gave up 0 bases and J gave up 0 bases; unmatched junction bases: 6. This CDR3 reads CASSLEGAKSSYEQYF. The CDR3 DNA is TGTGCCAGCAGCTTGGAGGGGGCCAAGAGCTCCTACGAGCAGTACTTC. The variable domain in full, with the rest retrieved from reference TRBV5-5 and TRBJ2-7, is DAGVTQSPTHLIKTRGQQVTLRCSPISGHKSVSWYQQVLGQGPQFIFQYYEKEERGRGNFPDRFSARQFPNYSSELNVNALLLGDSALYLCASSLEGAKSSYEQYFGPGTRLTVT.

The chain has TRBV2 and TRBJ2-2; perhaps TRBD2 as D (5 bases). The CDR3 is 15 residues long. CDR1 and CDR2 (germline): SNHLY, FYNNEI. V dropped 10 bases and J dropped 4 bases, with 19 bases sitting between them. As DNA, the CDR3 is TGTGCCACCCCGAGTGCTAGCAGGTCCACCGGGGAGCTGTTTTTT. Translation: CATPSASRSTGELFF.

The gene calls are TRBV5-1 and TRBJ2-7; TRBD1 matches 11 bases. The germline V gene has CDR1 SGHRS and CDR2 YFSETQ. The CDR3 consists of 15 residues. J gave up 4 bases and V 4 bases, and 7 bases lay outside the gene matches. The CDR3 region is CASSEAGTGGYEQYF. The CDR3 region has the DNA TGCGCCAGCAGCGAGGCCGGGACAGGGGGTTACGAGCAGTACTTC.

This chain uses TRBV9 with TRBJ2-2; D remains ambiguous. Trimming took off 0 bases at V and 4 bases at J, with 10 bases between the two ends. The CDR3 spans 15 residues. The germline CDR1 and CDR2 sequences are SGDLS and YYNGEE. Here the CDR3 reads CASSVEDHLTGELFF. CDR3 DNA: TGTGCCAGCAGCGTAGAAGATCACCTCACCGGGGAGCTGTTTTTT. Looking up the rest from reference TRBV9 and TRBJ2-2 gives the full variable domain: DSGVTQTPKHLITATGQRVTLRCSPRSGDLSVYWYQQSLDQGLQFLIQYYNGEERAKGNILERFSAQQFPDLHSELNLSSLELGDSALYFCASSVEDHLTGELFFGEGSRLTVL.

The chain couples TRBV27 to TRBJ2-5, with D possibly TRBD2 on 7 matching bases. The CDR3 is 16 amino acids. V lost 1 base to trimming and J lost 4 bases, with 16 bases between them. The V gene's germline CDR1 is MNHEY and CDR2 SMNVEV (reference sequence). In DNA, the CDR3 is TGTGCCAGCAGTTTATATGGGGGGGGCGGAGCAGAGACCCAGTACTTC. This encodes CASSLYGGGGAETQYF.

The chain is built from TRBV5-5 and TRBJ2-3; possible D gene TRBD1, 6 bases. The V gene lost 4 bases and the J gene lost 4 bases, with 25 bases spanning the gap. CDR1 SGHKS and CDR2 YYEKEE come from the germline V gene (reference sequence). There are 18 residues in the CDR3. CDR3 nucleotides: TGTGCCAGCAGCCTGGGGGCCCCGTTGGCCGGTCTCGCAGATACGCAGTATTTT. Translated: CASSLGAPLAGLADTQYF.

The CDR3, as DNA: TGTGCCAGCAGCCCTACTCGGGACAGTGTGGAGACCCAGTACTTC. Amino acid sequence: CASSPTRDSVETQYF. The rearrangement uses TRBV3-1 (or the pseudogene TRBV3-2) and TRBJ2-5; TRBD1 aligns across 7 bases. This CDR3 is built from 15 residues. V gave up 4 bases and J gave up 5 bases; unmatched junction bases: 10. Germline loops: CDR1 LGHDT, CDR2 YNNKEL (reference sequence).

There are a few counts of this clone. DNA of the CDR3: TGTGCCAGCAGTGAAAGCAATCAGCCCCAGCATTTT. Its translation: CASSESNQPQHF. The chain employs TRBV2 and TRBJ1-5, with no clear D. The ends were cut back, 2 bases at V and 1 base at J, with 0 bases in the middle. This CDR3 contains 12 residues. Germline V lookup: CDR1 SNHLY, CDR2 FYNNEI.

The J gene is TRBJ1-3, the V gene TRBV7-2; 7 nucleotides agree with TRBD1. This CDR3 contains 14 residues. From germline, CDR1 is SGHTA and CDR2 FQGNSA. V shed 8 bases and J 1 base; nucleotides not matched to a gene: 5. The CDR3, as DNA: TGTGCCAGCGGATCGGGACAGTCTGGAAACACCATATATTTT. Encoded protein: CASGSGQSGNTIYF.

The V call is TRBV4-1, the J call TRBJ2-3, with D uncertain. The CDR3 has 15 residues. CDR1 is MGHRA, CDR2 YSYEKL, per germline. Deletions cut 2 bases from V and 8 bases from J, with 17 bases between. The CDR3: CASSQSPTRSITQYF. In DNA form, the CDR3 reads TGCGCCAGCAGCCAAAGTCCGACACGGTCGATTACGCAGTATTTT.

DNA of the CDR3: TGTGCCACCAGTGACACCAGGACAGAGAATCAGCCCCAGCATTTT. It is translated as CATSDTRTENQPQHF. The gene calls are TRBV24-1 and TRBJ1-5, with D possibly TRBD1 on 6 matching bases. CDR1 KGHDR and CDR2 SFDVKD come from the germline V gene. The CDR3 runs to 15 residues. Deletions cut 4 bases from V and 4 bases from J, with 13 bases between.

The chain employs TRBV7-2 and TRBJ2-3; no reliable D call. Germline V gene data show CDR1 as SGHTA and CDR2 as FQGNSA. Deletions cut 1 base from V and 6 bases from J, with 11 bases between. This CDR3 contains 14 residues. Here the CDR3 reads CASSLVRNSDTQYF. CDR3 DNA: TGTGCCAGCAGCTTAGTTAGAAATTCCGATACGCAGTATTTT.

The genes are TRBV7-2 and TRBJ1-3; the D is unclear. Germline-derived CDR1 and CDR2 are SGHTA and FQGNSA. The length of the CDR3 is 14 residues. V lost 5 bases, J lost 0 bases, and 8 bases lay in between. DNA of the CDR3: TGTGCCAGCAGCCCTACGATCTCTGGAAACACCATATATTTT. Its protein is CASSPTISGNTIYF.